Below, one TCR beta chain is given with its context. Its cognate antigen has yet to be identified. No base qualities exist here, and no much larger clone lies one base off it. These data come from a study of blood T cell repertoires in COVID-19 (dated by TCRdb to between 2020 and 2021). For the study in its entirety: Samples from collaborators originated in the United States, Italy and Spain and spanned both the acute and convalescent phases of COVID-19. The prospective study material was composed of cDNA or gDNA derived from T cells, B-cell-depleted T cells, or PBMCs. Deeply sampled blood TCRbeta repertoires from subjects exposed to, actively infected with, or recovered from COVID-19 were included in the dataset. A freely available public database, intended as a resource for researchers studying the immune response to SARS-CoV-2, is where the repertoires were released. The samples were drawn from the first 160 participants of the ongoing ImmuneRACE study and from over a thousand subjects provided by 6 global collaborators. The sample metadata nearly always contained a de-identified subject ID, COVID-19 status, age in years and sex. Where available, HLA class I and class II types were taken from metadata supplied by the sample provider and were not determined by assay-based typing. The investigation overall reported the following: Clinical and demographic metadata were provided uncurated, with the amount varying by source and participant.

Collaborating institutions collected whole blood in K2EDTA tubes following their own protocols. For TCRbeta analysis, collaborator samples were shipped as frozen whole blood, as isolated PBMCs, or as DNA extracted from either sample type. The CDR3 covers 15 residues, taking in both the cysteine and the phenylalanine. The CDR3 DNA has 45 bases and is translated from base 1. The germline V gene (reference sequence) sets CDR1 to LNHDA and CDR2 to SQIVND. Trimming removed 7 bases from V and 6 bases from J, leaving 20 bases between the germline ends. TCRbeta CDR3 regions were amplified from genomic DNA using the immunoSEQ Assay, a bias-controlled multiplex PCR. The authors' analysis ran thus. Within the assay, amplification of reference gene primers was used to estimate how many nucleated cells each sample contained. Sequence reads were collapsed and filtered to measure the absolute abundance of every unique TCRbeta CDR3 rearrangement. For each sample, productive Simpson clonality was calculated by taking the square root of Simpson's diversity index across productive rearrangements. Sourced from immuneACCESS, this table was stored by TCRdb with only in-frame sequences that have V and J called. A share of the clones is absent; for the studies checked, an unresolved V gene accounts for under half, and the remainder has no known explanation. Clone size and V and J calls were adopted from that table, with D and trimming inferred from the DNA. In this sample the table shows about 120,000 clones, 78% of which occur a single time. The ten largest clones take up about 2.5% of the sample.

This sequence originates from a man between 70 and 80 years old with acute or convalescent COVID-19. This chain joins TRBV19 to TRBJ2-3; the best D guess is TRBD2, with 5 bases matching. The material sequenced was peripheral blood. Read as DNA, the sequence is TGTGCCAGTACCCCCCGTTTTAGGTCGGGGGATACGCAGTATTTT. This encodes CASTPRFRSGDTQYF. Here the CDR3 is joined to the reference TRBV19 and TRBJ2-3 genes, and the full variable domain is: DGGITQSPKYLFRKEGQNVTLSCEQNLNHDAMYWYRQDPGQGLRLIYYSQIVNDFQKGDIAEGYSVSREKKESFPLTVTSAQKNPTAFYLCASTPRFRSGDTQYFGPGTRLTVL.